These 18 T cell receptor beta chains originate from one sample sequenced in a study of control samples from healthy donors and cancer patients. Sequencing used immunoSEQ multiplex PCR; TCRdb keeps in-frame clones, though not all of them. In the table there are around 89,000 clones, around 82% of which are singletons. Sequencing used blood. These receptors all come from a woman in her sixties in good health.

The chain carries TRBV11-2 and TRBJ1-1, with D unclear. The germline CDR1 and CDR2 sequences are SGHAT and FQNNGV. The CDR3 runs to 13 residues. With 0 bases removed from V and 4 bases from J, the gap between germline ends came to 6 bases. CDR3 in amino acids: CASSLESGTEAFF. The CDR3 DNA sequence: TGTGCCAGCAGCTTAGAGAGCGGCACTGAAGCTTTCTTT.

CDR3 sequence (DNA): TGTGCCAGTTCAATAGCGGGAGGAACAGATACGCAGTATTTT. This encodes CASSIAGGTDTQYF. This chain uses TRBV2 with TRBJ2-3; 10 nucleotides line up with TRBD2. Trimming took 9 bases from V and 3 from J; bases not matched to a gene: 6. The germline V gene has CDR1 SNHLY and CDR2 FYNNEI. The CDR3 runs 14 residues.

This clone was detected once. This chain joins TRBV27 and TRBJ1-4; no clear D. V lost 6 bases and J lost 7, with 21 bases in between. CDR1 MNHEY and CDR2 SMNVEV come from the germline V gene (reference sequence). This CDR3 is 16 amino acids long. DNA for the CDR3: TGTGCCAGCAGCAATCAGGTTGCAGAGCGGGGTGAAAAACTGTTTTTT. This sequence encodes CASSNQVAERGEKLFF.

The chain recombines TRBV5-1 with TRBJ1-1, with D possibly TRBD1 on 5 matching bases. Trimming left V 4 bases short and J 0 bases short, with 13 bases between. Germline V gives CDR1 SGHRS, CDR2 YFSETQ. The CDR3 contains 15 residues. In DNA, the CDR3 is TGCGCCAGCAGCCCGGGGGTACAGATGAACACTGAAGCTTTCTTT. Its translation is CASSPGVQMNTEAFF.

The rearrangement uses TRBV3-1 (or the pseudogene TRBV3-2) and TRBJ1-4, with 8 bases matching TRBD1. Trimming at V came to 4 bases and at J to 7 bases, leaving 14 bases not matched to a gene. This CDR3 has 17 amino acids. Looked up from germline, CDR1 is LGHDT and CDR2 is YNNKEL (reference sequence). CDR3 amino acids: CASSPNPRQGMGEKLFF. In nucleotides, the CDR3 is TGTGCCAGCAGCCCCAACCCCCGACAGGGGATGGGTGAAAAACTGTTTTTT.

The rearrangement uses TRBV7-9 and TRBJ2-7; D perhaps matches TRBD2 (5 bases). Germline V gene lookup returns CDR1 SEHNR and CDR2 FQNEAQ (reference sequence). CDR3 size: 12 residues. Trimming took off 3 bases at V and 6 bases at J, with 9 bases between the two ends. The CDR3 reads CASSLIRGEQYF. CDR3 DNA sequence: TGTGCCAGCAGCTTGATCCGGGGCGAGCAGTACTTC. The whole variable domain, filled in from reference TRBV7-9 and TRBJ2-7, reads DTGVSQNPRHKITKRGQNVTFRCDPISEHNRLYWYRQTLGQGPEFLTYFQNEAQLEKSRLLSDRFSAERPKGSFSTLEIQRTEQGDSAMYLCASSLIRGEQYFGPGTRLTVT.

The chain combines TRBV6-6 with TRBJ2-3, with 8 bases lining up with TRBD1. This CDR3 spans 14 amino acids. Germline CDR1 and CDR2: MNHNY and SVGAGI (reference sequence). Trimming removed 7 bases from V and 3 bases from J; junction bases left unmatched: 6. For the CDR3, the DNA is TGTGCCAGCACCACGACAGGGGAGACAGATACGCAGTATTTT. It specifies CASTTTGETDTQYF.

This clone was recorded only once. CDR3 DNA: TGTGCCAGCAGTGAGGGGAGTCCAATTCTTCTCGGAATCATGACGCAGTATTTT. As protein: CASSEGSPILLGIMTQYF. V usage is TRBV6-1 and J usage is TRBJ2-3; TRBD2 might be the D (5 bases). The CDR3 covers 18 residues. V lost 3 bases and J lost 9, with 28 bases in between. CDR1 MNHNS and CDR2 SASEGT come from the germline V gene.

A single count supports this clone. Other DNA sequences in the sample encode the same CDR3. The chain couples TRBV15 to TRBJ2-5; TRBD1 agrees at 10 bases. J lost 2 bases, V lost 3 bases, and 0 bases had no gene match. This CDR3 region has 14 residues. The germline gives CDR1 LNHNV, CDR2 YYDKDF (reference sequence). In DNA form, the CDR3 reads TGTGCCACCAGCAGGGACAGGGGGCAAGAGACCCAGTACTTC. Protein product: CATSRDRGQETQYF.

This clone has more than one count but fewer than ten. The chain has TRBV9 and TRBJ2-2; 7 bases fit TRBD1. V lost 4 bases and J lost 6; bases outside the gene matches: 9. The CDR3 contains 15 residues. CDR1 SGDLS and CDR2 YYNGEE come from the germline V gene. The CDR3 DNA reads TGTGCCAGCAGCATGGGACAGCTAAGCGCCGGGGAGCTGTTTTTT. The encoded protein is CASSMGQLSAGELFF. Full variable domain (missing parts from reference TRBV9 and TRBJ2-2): DSGVTQTPKHLITATGQRVTLRCSPRSGDLSVYWYQQSLDQGLQFLIQYYNGEERAKGNILERFSAQQFPDLHSELNLSSLELGDSALYFCASSMGQLSAGELFFGEGSRLTVL.

The CDR3 protein is CASRTLQGNYGYTF. In DNA, the CDR3 is TGTGCCAGCAGAACCCTCCAGGGGAACTATGGCTACACCTTC. This chain links TRBV11-2 with TRBJ1-2; weak D call: TRBD1 (6 bases). Trimming removed 6 bases from V and 2 bases from J, with 13 bases in between. Germline loops: CDR1 SGHAT, CDR2 FQNNGV. The CDR3 sequence is 14 residues long.

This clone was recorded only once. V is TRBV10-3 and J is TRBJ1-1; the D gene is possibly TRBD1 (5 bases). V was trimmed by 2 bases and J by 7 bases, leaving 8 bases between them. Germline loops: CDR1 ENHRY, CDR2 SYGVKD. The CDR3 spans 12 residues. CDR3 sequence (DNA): TGTGCCATCAGTGAGGGGGCAGATGAAGCTTTCTTT. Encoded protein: CAISEGADEAFF.

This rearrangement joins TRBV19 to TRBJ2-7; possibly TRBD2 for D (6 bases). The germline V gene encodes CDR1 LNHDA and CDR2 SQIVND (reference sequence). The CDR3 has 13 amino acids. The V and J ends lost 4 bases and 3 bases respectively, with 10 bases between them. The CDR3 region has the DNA TGTGCCAGTAGTACCGACGGGAGCTACGAGCAGTACTTC. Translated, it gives CASSTDGSYEQYF.

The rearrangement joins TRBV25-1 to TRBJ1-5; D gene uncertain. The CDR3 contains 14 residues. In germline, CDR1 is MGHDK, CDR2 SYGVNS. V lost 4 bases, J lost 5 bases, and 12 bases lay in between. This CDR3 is CASSVGSIHQPQHF. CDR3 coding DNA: TGTGCCAGCAGTGTTGGCTCAATCCATCAGCCCCAGCATTTT.

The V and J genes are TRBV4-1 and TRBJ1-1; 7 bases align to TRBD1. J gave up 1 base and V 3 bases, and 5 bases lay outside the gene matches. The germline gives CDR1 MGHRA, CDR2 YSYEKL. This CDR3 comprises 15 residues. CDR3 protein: CASSQSRQGNTEAFF. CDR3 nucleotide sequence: TGCGCCAGCAGCCAGTCCCGACAGGGGAACACTGAAGCTTTCTTT.

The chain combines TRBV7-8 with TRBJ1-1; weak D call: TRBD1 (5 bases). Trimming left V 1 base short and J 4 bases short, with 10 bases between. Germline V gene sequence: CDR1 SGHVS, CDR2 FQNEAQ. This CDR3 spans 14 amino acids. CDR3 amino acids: CASSLDRYGTEAFF. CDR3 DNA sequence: TGTGCCAGCAGCTTAGACAGGTATGGCACTGAAGCTTTCTTT.

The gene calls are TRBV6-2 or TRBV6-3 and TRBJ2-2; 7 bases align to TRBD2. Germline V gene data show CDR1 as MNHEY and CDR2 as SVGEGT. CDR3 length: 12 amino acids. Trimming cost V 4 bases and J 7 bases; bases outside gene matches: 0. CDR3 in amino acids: CASSWGGGELFF. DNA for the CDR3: TGTGCCAGCAGTTGGGGGGGCGGGGAGCTGTTTTTT.

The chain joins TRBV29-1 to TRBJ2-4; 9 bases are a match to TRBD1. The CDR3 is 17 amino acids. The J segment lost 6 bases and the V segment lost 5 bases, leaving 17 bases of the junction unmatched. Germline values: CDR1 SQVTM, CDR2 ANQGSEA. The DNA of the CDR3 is TGCAGCGTTCGGACAGGGGATTCCCCCGGGGTCCTAAACATTCAGTACTTC. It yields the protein CSVRTGDSPGVLNIQYF. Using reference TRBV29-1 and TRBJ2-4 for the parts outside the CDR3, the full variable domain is SAVISQKPSRDICQRGTSLTIQCQVDSQVTMMFWYRQQPGQSLTLIATANQGSEATYESGFVIDKFPISRPNLTFSTLTVSNMSPEDSSIYLCSVRTGDSPGVLNIQYFGAGTRLSVL.